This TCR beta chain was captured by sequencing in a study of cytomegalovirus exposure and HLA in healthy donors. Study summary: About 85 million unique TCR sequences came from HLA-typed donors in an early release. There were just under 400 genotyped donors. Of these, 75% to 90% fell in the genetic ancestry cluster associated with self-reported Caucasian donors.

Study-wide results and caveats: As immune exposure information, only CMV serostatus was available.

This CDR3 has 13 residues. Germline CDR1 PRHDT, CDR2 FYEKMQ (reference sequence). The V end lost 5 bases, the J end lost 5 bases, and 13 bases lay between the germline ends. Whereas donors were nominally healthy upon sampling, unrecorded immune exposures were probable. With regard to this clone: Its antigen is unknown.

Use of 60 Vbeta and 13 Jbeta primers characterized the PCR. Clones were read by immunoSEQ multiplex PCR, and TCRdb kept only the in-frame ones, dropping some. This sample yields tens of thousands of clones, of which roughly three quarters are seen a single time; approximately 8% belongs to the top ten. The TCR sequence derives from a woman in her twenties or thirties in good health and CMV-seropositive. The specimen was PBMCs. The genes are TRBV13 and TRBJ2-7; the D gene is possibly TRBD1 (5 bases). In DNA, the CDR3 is TGTGCCAGCAGCCAGGGTGTGGGGAACGAGCAGTACTTC. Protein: CASSQGVGNEQYF.